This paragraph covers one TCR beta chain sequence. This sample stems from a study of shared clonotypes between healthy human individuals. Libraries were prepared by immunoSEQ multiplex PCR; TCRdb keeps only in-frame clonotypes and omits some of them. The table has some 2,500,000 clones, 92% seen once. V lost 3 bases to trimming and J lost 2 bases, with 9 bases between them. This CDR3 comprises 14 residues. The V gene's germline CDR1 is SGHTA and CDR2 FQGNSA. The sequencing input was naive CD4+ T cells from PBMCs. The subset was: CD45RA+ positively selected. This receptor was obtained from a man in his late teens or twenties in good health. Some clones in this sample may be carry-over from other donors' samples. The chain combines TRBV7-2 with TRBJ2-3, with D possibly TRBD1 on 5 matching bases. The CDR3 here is CASSFRASTDTQYF. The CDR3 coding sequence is TGTGCCAGCAGCTTCAGGGCATCCACAGATACGCAGTATTTT.